The T cell receptor (beta chain) described here comes from a study of cytomegalovirus exposure and HLA in healthy donors. Primers for the PCR totalled 60 Vbeta and 13 Jbeta. The assay was immunoSEQ multiplex PCR, and TCRdb's table has in-frame clones only and misses some. This sample has roughly 120,000 clones, with approximately 70% found just once. Study-wide findings and caveats: Association of a missense DCLRE1C variant with TCR beta V- and J-gene trimming was reported in a later analysis. A later analysis reported that several of the most significant clusters appeared to be linked to common viral pathogens, among them Epstein-Barr virus.

For this clone: Antigen specificity is unknown.

The sample consisted of PBMCs. This TCR was sampled from a woman in her twenties or thirties in good health and CMV-seronegative.

CDR3 loop: CASNLKGNAEAFF. DNA for the CDR3: TGTGCCAGCAATTTAAAGGGGAATGCTGAAGCTTTCTTT. The J gene is TRBJ1-1, the V gene TRBV7-9, with D possibly matching TRBD1 (5 bases). The germline gives CDR1 SEHNR, CDR2 FQNEAQ (reference sequence). Trimming cost V 7 bases and J 6 bases, with 15 bases left between them. The CDR3 extends over 13 amino acids. Filled out from reference TRBV7-9 and TRBJ1-1, the complete variable domain reads DTGVSQNPRHKITKRGQNVTFRCDPISEHNRLYWYRQTLGQGPEFLTYFQNEAQLEKSRLLSDRFSAERPKGSFSTLEIQRTEQGDSAMYLCASNLKGNAEAFFGQGTRLTVV.